This TCR beta chain originates from a study of OX40 agonist ivuxolimab in advanced cancers. Libraries were prepared by immunoSEQ multiplex PCR; TCRdb keeps only in-frame clonotypes and omits some of them. Of 85,000 to 90,000 clones detected, more than 70% appear once; the ten largest clones hold approximately 0.22%. From germline, CDR1 is SGHVS and CDR2 FNYEAQ. CDR3 size: 15 residues. Trimming stripped 6 bases from V and 6 bases from J, with 18 bases between. Sampling times: baseline, cycle 4 day 1, cycle 7 day 1. In its sample, this clone was seen once. The clonotype was recovered from an adult with an advanced solid tumor such as melanoma, head and neck, liver or kidney cancer. The chain uses TRBV7-6 and TRBJ2-1, with D tentatively TRBD1 (7 bases). Sequences were derived from CD4+ or CD8+ T cells sorted from blood, sampled in a trial of the OX40 agonist ivuxolimab. The CDR3 protein is CASRDSGGPTNEQFF. In DNA, the CDR3 is TGTGCCAGCAGGGATTCAGGGGGGCCTACCAATGAGCAGTTCTTC.